These 31 T cell receptor beta chains share one sample of origin, sequenced in a study of early T cells in non-severe SARS-CoV-2 infection. TCRdb re-called the 5' RACE reads through MiXCR, storing one row per CDR3 protein. Here the sample spans 40,000 to 45,000 distinct CDR3 sequences, roughly a tenth being singletons. The sequencing input was whole blood. The receptors here all came from an adult who was a healthcare worker with PCR-confirmed SARS-CoV-2 infection or an uninfected control (not recorded which).

This clonotype was seen repeatedly, ten times or more. V is TRBV12-3 or TRBV12-4 and J is TRBJ2-2, with D maybe TRBD2 (5 bases). The CDR3 spans 14 residues. Trimming took off 7 bases at V and 3 bases at J, with 12 bases between the two ends. CDR3 sequence (DNA): TGTGCCAGCACGGGAAGTTTCGACACCGGGGAGCTGTTTTTT. Its protein is CASTGSFDTGELFF.

This clonotype came up many times. CDR3 protein: CASGRDLNTEAFF. CDR3 in DNA: TGTGCCAGCGGCAGGGACTTGAACACTGAAGCTTTCTTT. This rearrangement joins TRBV2 to TRBJ1-1; D is perhaps TRBD1 (5 bases). Germline CDR1 is SNHLY and CDR2 is FYNNEI. V lost 8 bases, J lost 0 bases, and 10 bases lay in between. This CDR3 has 13 amino acids.

This sequence joins TRBV5-4 and TRBJ2-1, with TRBD2 identical over 9 bases. V shed 2 bases, J shed 4 bases, and the junction held 7 bases outside the gene matches. The CDR3 totals 16 residues. Germline V gene lookup returns CDR1 SGHNT and CDR2 YYREEE (reference sequence). DNA for the CDR3: TGTGCCAGCAGCTTTACTCGGCTAGCGGGGTACAATGAGCAGTTCTTC. It codes for CASSFTRLAGYNEQFF.

This clonotype has ten or more counts. The genes are TRBV7-9 and TRBJ2-2; 8 bases line up with TRBD2. The V gene end was trimmed by 5 bases and the J gene end by 7 bases; junction bases not matched to a gene: 12. CDR1 SEHNR and CDR2 FQNEAQ come from the germline V gene (reference sequence). The CDR3 has 16 residues. CDR3 residues: CASSPIAGHQGGELFF. The CDR3 DNA reads as TGTGCCAGCAGCCCTATAGCGGGGCACCAGGGCGGGGAGCTGTTTTTT.

The chain carries TRBV7-2 and TRBJ2-7; 8 nucleotides agree with TRBD2. There are 16 residues in the CDR3. V dropped 1 base and J dropped 2; count of bases not matched to a gene: 7. Germline CDR1 is SGHTA and CDR2 is FQGNSA. The CDR3 here is CASSLVSSGVTYEQYF. CDR3 in DNA: TGTGCCAGCAGCTTAGTGAGTAGCGGGGTCACCTACGAGCAGTACTTC.

The chain combines TRBV7-2 with TRBJ2-7; D is uncertain. V lost 5 bases and J lost 3, with 11 bases in between. This CDR3 contains 13 residues. The germline V gene has CDR1 SGHTA and CDR2 FQGNSA. CDR3 protein: CASSQPQSYEQYF. For the CDR3, the DNA is TGTGCCAGCAGCCAACCGCAGAGCTACGAGCAGTACTTC.

This clonotype was picked up a small number of times. The V gene is TRBV10-1, the J gene TRBJ2-3; D not resolved. Deletions cut 4 bases from V and 0 bases from J, with 14 bases between. Germline V gene data show CDR1 as WNHNN and CDR2 as SYGVQD (reference sequence). This CDR3 is 16 amino acids long. CDR3 sequence reads: CASSGLRTASTDTQYF. In DNA form, the CDR3 reads TGCGCCAGCAGTGGTCTCAGGACCGCTAGCACAGATACGCAGTATTTT.

This rearrangement joins TRBV7-3 to TRBJ2-2, with 7 bases lining up with TRBD1. In germline, CDR1 is SGHTA, CDR2 FQGTGA. Trimming removed 3 bases from V and 6 bases from J; junction bases left unmatched: 4. The CDR3 has 14 residues. The CDR3 region has the DNA TGTGCCAGCAGCTTTTCAGGGGGTGCCGGGGAGCTGTTTTTT. Protein product: CASSFSGGAGELFF.

This clonotype was seen more than once but under ten times. This CDR3 reads CATLSNTGNNEQFF. DNA for the CDR3: TGTGCCACCTTATCGAATACAGGAAACAATGAGCAGTTCTTC. The J gene is TRBJ2-1, the V gene TRBV24-1, with D possibly matching TRBD1 (5 bases). Germline assignment: CDR1 KGHDR and CDR2 SFDVKD. V was shortened by 9 bases and J by 5 bases, with 16 bases between the two germline ends. The CDR3 has 14 amino acids.

The chain recombines TRBV6-5 with TRBJ1-1; TRBD1 matches 8 bases. Germline V gives CDR1 MNHEY, CDR2 SVGAGI. The CDR3 has 13 residues. Trimming at V came to 8 bases and at J to 3 bases, leaving 5 bases not matched to a gene. CDR3 in DNA: TGTGCCAGCCAGACAGGGGCAGACACTGAAGCTTTCTTT. Residues: CASQTGADTEAFF.

The chain uses TRBV5-3 and TRBJ2-7, with a tentative D call TRBD2 (6 bases). TRBV5-3 is classed as an ORF, of uncertain function. V was cut by 5 bases and J by 4 bases, with 7 bases left in between. The CDR3 spans 11 residues. CDR3 in DNA: TGTGCCAGAAGAGGGACTTACGAGCAGTACTTC. Its protein is CARRGTYEQYF.

In its sample, this clonotype was seen many times. V is TRBV7-6 and J is TRBJ1-2; unclear D gene. The CDR3 is 15 residues long. Germline CDR1 reads SGHVS; CDR2 reads FNYEAQ. V was shortened by 5 bases and J by 2 bases, with 15 bases between the two germline ends. CDR3 loop: CASSPLDGTNYGYTF. CDR3 DNA: TGTGCCAGCAGCCCGCTGGACGGTACCAACTATGGCTACACCTTC.

This clonotype was counted many times. J is TRBJ1-5 and V is TRBV7-9, with D possibly matching TRBD1 (5 bases). V was cut by 4 bases and J by 5 bases, with 12 bases left in between. Germline-derived CDR1 and CDR2 are SEHNR and FQNEAQ (reference sequence). This CDR3 region has 14 residues. The CDR3 reads CASSSLGADQPQHF. The CDR3 region has the DNA TGTGCCAGCAGCTCCCTTGGGGCCGATCAGCCCCAGCATTTT.

This clonotype showed up many times. This chain joins TRBV7-2 and TRBJ2-5; unclear D gene. Trimming removed 6 bases from V and 2 bases from J, with 13 bases in between. This CDR3 comprises 14 residues. Germline CDR1 is SGHTA and CDR2 is FQGNSA. The CDR3 protein is CASSSLGPQETQYF. CDR3 coding DNA: TGTGCCAGCAGTTCCCTTGGCCCGCAAGAGACCCAGTACTTC.

As regards this clonotype: Because the CDR3's place on the DNA is in doubt, the DNA is left out and the CDR3 is given as listed by TCRdb. The chain uses TRBV11-3 and TRBJ1-2; the table's D gene call, TRBD1, was not cross checked with the DNA. Germline V gives CDR1 SGHNT, CDR2 YENEEA. The CDR3 spans 13 amino acids, including both terminal residues. The CDR3 loop reads CASSLVGQGIPVF.

At least ten counts were recorded for this clonotype. J is TRBJ2-2 and V is TRBV2, with 8 bases aligning to TRBD1. V was clipped by 7 bases and J by 5 bases; unmatched bases: 9. The CDR3 spans 15 residues. The V gene's germline CDR1 is SNHLY and CDR2 FYNNEI. CDR3 protein: CASTRQGQGTGELFF. The DNA for the CDR3 is TGTGCCAGCACCCGACAGGGGCAAGGGACCGGGGAGCTGTTTTTT.

This clonotype has a count of ten or more. The chain combines TRBV4-1 with TRBJ2-1, with 7 nucleotides matching TRBD2. The germline V gene encodes CDR1 MGHRA and CDR2 YSYEKL. CDR3 size: 14 residues. With 1 base clipped from V and 6 bases from J, the junction kept 3 bases outside the gene matches. The CDR3 DNA follows: TGCGCCAGCAGCCAAGTTGGCGGGGGCAATGAGCAGTTCTTC. Translation gives CASSQVGGGNEQFF.

V is TRBV19 and J is TRBJ2-6; either TRBD1 or TRBD2 may fit D (6 bases each). CDR3 size: 20 residues. In germline, CDR1 is LNHDA, CDR2 SQIVND (reference sequence). Trimming shortened V by 4 bases and J by 2 bases, and 24 bases separated the two germline ends. The CDR3 region is CASSRSSLQGGFAGANVLTF. DNA of the CDR3: TGTGCCAGTAGTAGGTCCTCCCTACAGGGAGGATTTGCTGGGGCCAACGTCCTGACTTTC.

This clonotype was picked up a small number of times. This chain links TRBV29-1 with TRBJ2-1; D uncertain. The V end was cut by 7 bases, the J end by 5 bases, with 9 bases between. The CDR3 consists of 11 residues. Germline CDR1 SQVTM, CDR2 ANQGSEA. CDR3 coding DNA: TGCAGCGACCGCCACCACAATGAGCAGTTCTTC. This sequence encodes CSDRHHNEQFF.

This clonotype was seen at least ten times. The V gene is TRBV7-2, the J gene TRBJ1-3; TRBD1 might be the D (6 bases). V lost 7 bases and J 7 bases, leaving 14 bases between the germline ends. The length of the CDR3 is 13 residues. CDR1 is SGHTA and CDR2 is FQGNSA in the germline V gene. Here the CDR3 reads CASTIGGWNTIYF. In DNA, the CDR3 is TGTGCCAGCACTATAGGGGGATGGAACACCATATATTTT.

This clonotype has a count of ten or more. The chain combines TRBV11-2 with TRBJ1-1; a possible D gene is TRBD1 (5 bases). Germline values: CDR1 SGHAT, CDR2 FQNNGV. This CDR3 is 13 amino acids long. Between the trimmed V and J ends, which lost 5 bases and 1 base, there was a span of 8 bases. The CDR3 DNA reads as TGTGCCAGCAGCATCGGACAGAACACTGAAGCTTTCTTT. Translating gives CASSIGQNTEAFF.

This clonotype showed up just a few times. The chain combines TRBV5-5 with TRBJ1-5; TRBD1 agrees at 7 bases. This CDR3 contains 13 residues. Germline lookup yields CDR1 SGHKS and CDR2 YYEKEE (reference sequence). The trim removed 4 bases at V and 7 bases at J, leaving 5 bases unmatched. CDR3 protein: CASSPHRGQPQHF. The CDR3 DNA reads TGTGCCAGCAGCCCCCACAGGGGACAGCCCCAGCATTTT.

This clonotype has a count of ten or more. The chain employs TRBV20-1 and TRBJ1-1, with 7 positions matching TRBD1. Germline V gene sequence: CDR1 DFQATT, CDR2 SNEGSKA (reference sequence). This CDR3 comprises 13 residues. Trimming cost V 3 bases and J 5 bases; bases outside gene matches: 6. CDR3: CSARKGARTEAFF. The CDR3 coding sequence is TGCAGTGCTAGGAAGGGGGCGAGGACTGAAGCTTTCTTT.

V is TRBV19 and J is TRBJ1-2; perhaps TRBD1 as D (5 bases). This CDR3 region has 15 residues. Germline CDR1 and CDR2: LNHDA and SQIVND (reference sequence). The germline V and J ends were trimmed by 5 bases and 0 bases, with 13 bases remaining between them. CDR3 residues: CASSLRDLTNYGYTF. The DNA for the CDR3 is TGTGCCAGTAGTCTCAGGGACCTCACTAACTATGGCTACACCTTC.

This clonotype came up a few times. The V gene is TRBV7-2, the J gene TRBJ2-7; D is possibly TRBD2 (6 bases). CDR1 is SGHTA, CDR2 FQGNSA, per germline. V lost 5 bases, J lost 10 bases, and 18 bases lay in between. The CDR3 extends over 13 amino acids. CDR3 in DNA: TGTGCCAGCAGCACCCCACGGGGACTCGACCAGTACTTC. It specifies CASSTPRGLDQYF.

Comments on this clonotype: Being one base from a much bigger clone, this may be a read error. The conserved phenylalanine or tryptophan is not found at the CDR3 terminus, so this likely reflects a read error. The chain is built from TRBV11-2 and TRBJ2-1, with 7 bases fitting TRBD2. Germline CDR1 is SGHAT and CDR2 is FQNNGV. CDR3 length equals 17 residues. Trimming removed 5 bases from V and 6 bases from J; junction bases left unmatched: 16. CDR3 nucleotides: TGTGCCAGCAGCCCCTGGAGTTTGAGATTAGCGGGCAATGAGCAGTTCTAC. Translated: CASSPWSLRLAGNEQFY.

The chain is built from TRBV6-2 or TRBV6-3 and TRBJ2-7; D gene ambiguous. This CDR3 is 12 amino acids long. The ends were cut back, 5 bases at V and 12 bases at J, with 17 bases in the middle. The germline V gene encodes CDR1 MNHEY and CDR2 SVGEGT. The CDR3 DNA follows: TGTGCCAGCAGTATGACCGTGCCCCCACCGTACTTC. It is translated as CASSMTVPPPYF.

This clonotype was picked up a small number of times. The J gene is TRBJ2-5, the V gene TRBV20-1, with D tentatively TRBD1 (6 bases). CDR1 is DFQATT, CDR2 SNEGSKA, per germline (reference sequence). The length of the CDR3 is 11 residues. CDR3 nucleotide sequence: TGCAGCGGACAGTTAGAAGAGACCCAGTACTTC. Protein: CSGQLEETQYF.

The chain employs TRBV11-2 and TRBJ2-1; D gene unclear. The CDR3 length is 15 residues. The ends were cut back, 5 bases at V and 6 bases at J, with 17 bases in the middle. Germline CDR1 reads SGHAT; CDR2 reads FQNNGV. CDR3 sequence (DNA): TGTGCCAGCAGCCAGGTAACAAGAACTTGCAATGAGCAGTTCTTC. This translates into CASSQVTRTCNEQFF.

The genes are TRBV7-6 and TRBJ2-7, with D hard to call. Germline-derived CDR1 and CDR2 are SGHVS and FNYEAQ. V dropped 3 bases and J dropped 0 bases, with 6 bases sitting between them. This CDR3 has 13 residues. The CDR3 here is CASSLGNSYEQYF. CDR3 bases: TGTGCCAGCAGCTTGGGAAACTCCTACGAGCAGTACTTC.

The chain recombines TRBV30 with TRBJ1-3; D is possibly TRBD1 (5 bases). The germline CDR1 and CDR2 sequences are GTSNPN and SVGIG (reference sequence). This CDR3 region has 15 residues. Trimming removed 1 base at V and 3 bases at J, with 13 bases between. CDR3 coding DNA: TGTGCCTGGAGTGGGGCTCGGGGCCGTGGAAACACCATATATTTT. Translation: CAWSGARGRGNTIYF.